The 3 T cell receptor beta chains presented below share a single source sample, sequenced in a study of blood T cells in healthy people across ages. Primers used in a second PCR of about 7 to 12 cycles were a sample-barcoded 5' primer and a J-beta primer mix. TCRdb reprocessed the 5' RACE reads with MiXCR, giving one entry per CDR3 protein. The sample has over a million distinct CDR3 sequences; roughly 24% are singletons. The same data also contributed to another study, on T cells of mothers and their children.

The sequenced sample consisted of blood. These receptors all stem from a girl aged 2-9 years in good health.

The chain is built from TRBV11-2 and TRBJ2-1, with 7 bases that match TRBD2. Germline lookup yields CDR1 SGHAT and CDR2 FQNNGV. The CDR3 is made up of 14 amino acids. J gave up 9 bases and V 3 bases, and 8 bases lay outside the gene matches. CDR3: CASSLGGTGGEQFF. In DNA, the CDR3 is TGTGCCAGCAGCTTGGGGGGGACGGGGGGTGAGCAGTTCTTC.

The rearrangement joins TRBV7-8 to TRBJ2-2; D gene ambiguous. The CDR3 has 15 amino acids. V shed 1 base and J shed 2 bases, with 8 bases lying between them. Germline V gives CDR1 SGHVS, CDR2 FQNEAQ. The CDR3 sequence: CASSLGQSNTGELFF. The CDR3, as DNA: TGTGCCAGCAGCTTAGGGCAGTCTAACACCGGGGAGCTGTTTTTT.

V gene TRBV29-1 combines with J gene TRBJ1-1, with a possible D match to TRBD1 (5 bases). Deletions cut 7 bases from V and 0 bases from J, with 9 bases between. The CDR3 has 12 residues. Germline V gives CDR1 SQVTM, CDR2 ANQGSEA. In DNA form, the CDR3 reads TGCAGCGGTAAACAGGTGAACACTGAAGCTTTCTTT. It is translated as CSGKQVNTEAFF.